This T cell receptor beta chain derives from a study of cytomegalovirus exposure and HLA in healthy donors. Study details: Some 91 million unique TCRs from HLA-typed donors were held in an early release of data.

Whole-study findings and limits: Cytomegalovirus status was reportedly diagnosed by the classifier with high specificity and sensitivity. Relative to equally common others, HLA-associated TCR beta chains showed greater clonal expansion in a later analysis. Later work found most CMV-associated TCR beta chains apparently HLA-restricted.

Notes on this clone: Antigen: not known.

Amplification used 60 Vbeta primers and 13 Jbeta primers. Clones were sequenced by immunoSEQ multiplex PCR, and TCRdb holds only the in-frame ones, with some missing. Here the sample spans 150,000 or so clones, roughly 80% being singletons. From germline, CDR1 is MNHEY and CDR2 SVGAGI. The CDR3 consists of 15 residues. Unmatched junction bases numbered 5, after V lost 6 bases and J lost 1 base. The rearrangement uses TRBV6-5 and TRBJ1-3; the match to TRBD1 covers 8 bases. This clonotype was sampled from a male donor in good health and CMV-seronegative. The sequenced sample consisted of PBMCs. The CDR3 DNA reads TGTGCCAGCAGGTCGACAGGGGCTTCTGGAAACACCATATATTTT. Its protein product is CASRSTGASGNTIYF.